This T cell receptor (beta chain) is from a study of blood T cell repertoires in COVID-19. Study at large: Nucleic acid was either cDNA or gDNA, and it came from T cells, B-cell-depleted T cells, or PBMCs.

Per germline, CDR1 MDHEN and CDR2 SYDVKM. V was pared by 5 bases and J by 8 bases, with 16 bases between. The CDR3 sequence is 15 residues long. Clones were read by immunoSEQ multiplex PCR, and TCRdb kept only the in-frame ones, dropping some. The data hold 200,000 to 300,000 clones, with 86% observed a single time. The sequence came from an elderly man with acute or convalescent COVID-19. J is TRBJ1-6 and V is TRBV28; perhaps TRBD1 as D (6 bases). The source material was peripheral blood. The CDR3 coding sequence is TGTGCCAGCAGTCAACAAGCGACAGGCTATTCACCCCTCCACTTT. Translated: CASSQQATGYSPLHF.